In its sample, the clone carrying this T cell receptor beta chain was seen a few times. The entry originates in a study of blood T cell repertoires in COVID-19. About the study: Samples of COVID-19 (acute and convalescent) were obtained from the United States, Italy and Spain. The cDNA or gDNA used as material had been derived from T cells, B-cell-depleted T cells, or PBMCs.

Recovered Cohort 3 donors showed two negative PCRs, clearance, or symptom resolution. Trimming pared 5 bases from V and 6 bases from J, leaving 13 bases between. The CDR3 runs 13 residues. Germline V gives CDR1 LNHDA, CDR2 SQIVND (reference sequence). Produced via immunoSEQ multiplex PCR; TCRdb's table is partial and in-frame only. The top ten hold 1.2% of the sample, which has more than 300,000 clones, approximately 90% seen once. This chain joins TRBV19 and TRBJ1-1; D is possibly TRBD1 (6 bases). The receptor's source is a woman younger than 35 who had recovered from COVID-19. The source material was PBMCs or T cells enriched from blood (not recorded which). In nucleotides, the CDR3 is TGTGCCAGTAGTGTTGGACAGACCTCTGAAGCTTTCTTT. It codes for CASSVGQTSEAFF.